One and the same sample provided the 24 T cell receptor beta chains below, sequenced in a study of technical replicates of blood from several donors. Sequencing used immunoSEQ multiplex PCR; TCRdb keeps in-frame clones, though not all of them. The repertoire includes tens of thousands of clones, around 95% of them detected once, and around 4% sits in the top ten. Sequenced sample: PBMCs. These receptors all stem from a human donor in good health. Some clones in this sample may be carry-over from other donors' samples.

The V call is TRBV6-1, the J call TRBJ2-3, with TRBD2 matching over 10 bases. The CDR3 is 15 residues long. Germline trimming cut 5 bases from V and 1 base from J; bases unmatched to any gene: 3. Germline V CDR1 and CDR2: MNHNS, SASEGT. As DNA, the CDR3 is TGTGCCAGCAGTCCCGGGACTAGCGGCACAGATACGCAGTATTTT. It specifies CASSPGTSGTDTQYF.

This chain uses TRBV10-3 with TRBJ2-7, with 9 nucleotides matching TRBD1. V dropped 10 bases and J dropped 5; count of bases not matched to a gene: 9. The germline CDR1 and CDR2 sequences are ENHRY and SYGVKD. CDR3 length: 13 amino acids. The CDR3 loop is CATGSGQGNEQYF. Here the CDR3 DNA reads TGTGCCACCGGATCGGGACAGGGAAACGAGCAGTACTTC.

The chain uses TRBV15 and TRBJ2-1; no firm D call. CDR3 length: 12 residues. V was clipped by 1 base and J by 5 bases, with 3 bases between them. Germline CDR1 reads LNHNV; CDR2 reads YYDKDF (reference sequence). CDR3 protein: CATSRANNEQFF. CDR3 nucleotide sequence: TGTGCCACCAGCAGAGCCAACAATGAGCAGTTCTTC.

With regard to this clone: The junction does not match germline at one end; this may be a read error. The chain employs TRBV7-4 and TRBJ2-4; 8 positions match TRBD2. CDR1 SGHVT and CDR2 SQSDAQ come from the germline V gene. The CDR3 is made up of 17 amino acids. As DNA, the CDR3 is TGTGCCAGAAGCTTAGGTTCGGGAGGGACCCCCAAAAACATTCAGTACTTC. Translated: CARSLGSGGTPKNIQYF.

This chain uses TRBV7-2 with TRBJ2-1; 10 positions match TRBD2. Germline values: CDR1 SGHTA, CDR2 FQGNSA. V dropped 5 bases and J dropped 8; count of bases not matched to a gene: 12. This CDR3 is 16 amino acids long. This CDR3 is CASSTGASGSWDEQFF. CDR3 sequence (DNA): TGTGCCAGCAGCACTGGGGCTAGCGGGAGTTGGGATGAGCAGTTCTTC.

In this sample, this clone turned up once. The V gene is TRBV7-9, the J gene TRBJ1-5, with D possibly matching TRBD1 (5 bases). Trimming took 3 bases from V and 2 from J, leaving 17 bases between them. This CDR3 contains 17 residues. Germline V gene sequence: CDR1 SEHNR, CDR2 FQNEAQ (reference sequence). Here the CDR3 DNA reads TGTGCCAGCAGCTTGGGGCGGATCTACGACGGCAATCAGCCCCAGCATTTT. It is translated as CASSLGRIYDGNQPQHF.

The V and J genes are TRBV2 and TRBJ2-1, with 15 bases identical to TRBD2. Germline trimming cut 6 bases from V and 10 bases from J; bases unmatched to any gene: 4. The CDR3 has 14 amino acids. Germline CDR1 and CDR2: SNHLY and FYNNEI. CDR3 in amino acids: CASRTGTSGGEQFF. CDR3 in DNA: TGTGCCAGCAGAACCGGGACTAGCGGGGGGGAGCAGTTCTTC. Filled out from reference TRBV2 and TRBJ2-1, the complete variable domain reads EPEVTQTPSHQVTQMGQEVILRCVPISNHLYFYWYRQILGQKVEFLVSFYNNEISEKSEIFDDQFSVERPDGSNFTLKIRSTKLEDSAMYFCASRTGTSGGEQFFGPGTRLTVL.

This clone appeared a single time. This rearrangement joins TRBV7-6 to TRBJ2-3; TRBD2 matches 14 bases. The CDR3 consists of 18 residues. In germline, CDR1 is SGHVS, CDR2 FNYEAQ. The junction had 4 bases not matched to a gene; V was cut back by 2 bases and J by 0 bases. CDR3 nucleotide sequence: TGTGCCAGCAGCTTATACGGGACTAGCGGGGGCAGCACAGATACGCAGTATTTT. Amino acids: CASSLYGTSGGSTDTQYF.

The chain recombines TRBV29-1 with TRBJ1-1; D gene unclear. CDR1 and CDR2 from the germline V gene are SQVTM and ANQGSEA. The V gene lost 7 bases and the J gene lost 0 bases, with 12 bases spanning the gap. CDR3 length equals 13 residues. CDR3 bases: TGCAGCGCCGAGGGATTACTGAACACTGAAGCTTTCTTT. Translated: CSAEGLLNTEAFF. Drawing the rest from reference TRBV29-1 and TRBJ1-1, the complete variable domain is SAVISQKPSRDICQRGTSLTIQCQVDSQVTMMFWYRQQPGQSLTLIATANQGSEATYESGFVIDKFPISRPNLTFSTLTVSNMSPEDSSIYLCSAEGLLNTEAFFGQGTRLTVV.

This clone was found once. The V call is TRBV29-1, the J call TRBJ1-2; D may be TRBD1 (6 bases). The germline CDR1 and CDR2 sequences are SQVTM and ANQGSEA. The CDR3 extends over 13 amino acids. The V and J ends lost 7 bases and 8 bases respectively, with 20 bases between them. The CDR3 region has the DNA TGCAGCGCCGAGGGGGGGGGTTCGGGAGGCTACACCTTC. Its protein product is CSAEGGGSGGYTF.

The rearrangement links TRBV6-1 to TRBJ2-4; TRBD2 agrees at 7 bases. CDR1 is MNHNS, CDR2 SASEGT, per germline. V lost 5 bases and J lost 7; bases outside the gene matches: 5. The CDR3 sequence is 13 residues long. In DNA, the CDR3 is TGTGCCAGCAGTAGCATCGGGGGGAACATTCAGTACTTC. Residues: CASSSIGGNIQYF.

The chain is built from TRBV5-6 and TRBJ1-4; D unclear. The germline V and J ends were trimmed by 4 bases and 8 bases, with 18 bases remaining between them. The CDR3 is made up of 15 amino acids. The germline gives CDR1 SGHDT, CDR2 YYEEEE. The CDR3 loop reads CASSPSHGVREKLFF. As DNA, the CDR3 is TGTGCCAGCAGCCCAAGTCACGGGGTTCGCGAAAAACTGTTTTTT.

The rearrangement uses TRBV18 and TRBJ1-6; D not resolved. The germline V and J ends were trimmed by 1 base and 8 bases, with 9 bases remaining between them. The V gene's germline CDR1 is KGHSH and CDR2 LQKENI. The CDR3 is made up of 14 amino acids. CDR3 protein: CASSPLGGDSPLHF. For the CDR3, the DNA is TGTGCCAGCTCACCACTGGGTGGAGATTCACCCCTCCACTTT.

CDR3 nucleotide sequence: TGTGCCAGCAGCGTATCTAGCGGGGGGGCCGGGGAGCTGTTTTTT. Translating gives CASSVSSGGAGELFF. The rearrangement links TRBV9 to TRBJ2-2; 12 nucleotides align to TRBD2. CDR3 length: 15 amino acids. After removal of 1 base from V and 6 bases from J, the junction contained 1 base not matched to a gene. Germline-derived CDR1 and CDR2 are SGDLS and YYNGEE. Together with reference TRBV9 and TRBJ2-2, the CDR3 gives the full variable domain: DSGVTQTPKHLITATGQRVTLRCSPRSGDLSVYWYQQSLDQGLQFLIQYYNGEERAKGNILERFSAQQFPDLHSELNLSSLELGDSALYFCASSVSSGGAGELFFGEGSRLTVL.

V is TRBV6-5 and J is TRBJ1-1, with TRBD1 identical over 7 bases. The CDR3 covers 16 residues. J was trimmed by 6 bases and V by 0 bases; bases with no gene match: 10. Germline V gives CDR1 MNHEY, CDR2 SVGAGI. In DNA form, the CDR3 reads TGTGCCAGCAGTTACTCCCACGAGACAGGGCTCCCTGAAGCTTTCTTT. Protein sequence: CASSYSHETGLPEAFF.

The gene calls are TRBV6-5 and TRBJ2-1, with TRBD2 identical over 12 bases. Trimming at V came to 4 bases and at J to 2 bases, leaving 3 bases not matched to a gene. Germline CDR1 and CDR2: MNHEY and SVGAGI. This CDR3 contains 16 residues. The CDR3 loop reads CASSSRLAGAYNEQFF. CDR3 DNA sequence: TGTGCCAGCAGTTCCAGACTAGCGGGGGCCTACAATGAGCAGTTCTTC.

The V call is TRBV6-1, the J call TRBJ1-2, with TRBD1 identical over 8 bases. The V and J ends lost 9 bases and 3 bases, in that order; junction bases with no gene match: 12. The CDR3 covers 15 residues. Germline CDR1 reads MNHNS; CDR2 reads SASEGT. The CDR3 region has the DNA TGTGCCAGTGCCCTACTGGGACAGGACCACTATGGCTACACCTTC. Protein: CASALLGQDHYGYTF.

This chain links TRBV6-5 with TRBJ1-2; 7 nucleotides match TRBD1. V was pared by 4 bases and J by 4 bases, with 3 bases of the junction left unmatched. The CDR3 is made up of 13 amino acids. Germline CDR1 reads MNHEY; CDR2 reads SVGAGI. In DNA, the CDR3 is TGTGCCAGCAGTTTAACAGGGGTCTATGGCTACACCTTC. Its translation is CASSLTGVYGYTF.

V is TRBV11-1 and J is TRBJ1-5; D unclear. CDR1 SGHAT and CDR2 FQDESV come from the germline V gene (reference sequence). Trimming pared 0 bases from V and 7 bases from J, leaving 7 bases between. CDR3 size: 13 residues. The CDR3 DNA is TGTGCCAGCAGCTTAGCGCTAGGACAGCCCCAGCATTTT. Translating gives CASSLALGQPQHF.

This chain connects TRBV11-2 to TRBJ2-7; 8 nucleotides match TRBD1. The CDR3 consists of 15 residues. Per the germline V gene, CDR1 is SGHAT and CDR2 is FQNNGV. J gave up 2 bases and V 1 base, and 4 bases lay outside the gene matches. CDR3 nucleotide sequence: TGTGCCAGCAGCTTAGTCCAGGGGGCCCCCTACGAGCAGTACTTC. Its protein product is CASSLVQGAPYEQYF.

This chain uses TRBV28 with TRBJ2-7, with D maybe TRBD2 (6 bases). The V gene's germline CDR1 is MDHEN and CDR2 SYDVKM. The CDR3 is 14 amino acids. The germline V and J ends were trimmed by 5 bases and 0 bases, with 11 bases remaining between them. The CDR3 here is CASSGDSYSYEQYF. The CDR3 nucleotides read TGTGCCAGCAGTGGGGACTCCTACTCCTACGAGCAGTACTTC. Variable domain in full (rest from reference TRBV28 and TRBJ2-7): DVKVTQSSRYLVKRTGEKVFLECVQDMDHENMFWYRQDPGLGLRLIYFSYDVKMKEKGDIPEGYSVSREKKERFSLILESASTNQTSMYLCASSGDSYSYEQYFGPGTRLTVT.

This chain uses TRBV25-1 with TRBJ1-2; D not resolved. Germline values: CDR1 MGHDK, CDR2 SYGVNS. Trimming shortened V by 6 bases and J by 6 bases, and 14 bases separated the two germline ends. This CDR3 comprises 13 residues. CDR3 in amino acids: CASRPRAVDGYTF. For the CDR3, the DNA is TGTGCCAGCAGGCCGAGGGCAGTGGATGGCTACACCTTC.

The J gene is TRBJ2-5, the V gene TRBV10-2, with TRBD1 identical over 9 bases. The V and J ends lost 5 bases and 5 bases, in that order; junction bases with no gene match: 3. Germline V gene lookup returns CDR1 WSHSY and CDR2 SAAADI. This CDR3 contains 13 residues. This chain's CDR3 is CASSQQGAETQYF. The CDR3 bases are TGCGCCAGCAGTCAACAGGGGGCTGAGACCCAGTACTTC.

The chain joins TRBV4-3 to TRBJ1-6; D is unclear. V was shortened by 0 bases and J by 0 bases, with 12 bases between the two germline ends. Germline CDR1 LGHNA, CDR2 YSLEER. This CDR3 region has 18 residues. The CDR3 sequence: CASSQDFTESSYNSPLHF. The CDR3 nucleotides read TGCGCCAGCAGCCAAGATTTCACCGAGAGCTCCTATAATTCACCCCTCCACTTT.